This T cell receptor beta chain was sequenced during a study of blood T cell repertoires in COVID-19. Under the authors' procedure: Estimation of nucleated cell counts was performed using reference gene primer amplification. Data came from immunoSEQ multiplex PCR; TCRdb stores just in-frame clones and leaves some out. The V and J calls and clone size are taken from that table; D and trimming were inferred from the DNA. This sample has over 250,000 clones, with around nine tenths found just once. This CDR3 spans 13 amino acids. Germline CDR1 and CDR2: MDHEN and SYDVKM. Deletions cut 11 bases from V and 1 base from J, with 14 bases between.

This sequence was found in a woman in her 70s with COVID-19, enrolled during active disease. The sequenced sample consisted of peripheral blood. The chain joins TRBV28 to TRBJ1-2, with no clear D. CDR3 DNA sequence: TGTGCCGCGAATCTTCCGGGTAACTATGGCTACACCTTC. It codes for CAANLPGNYGYTF.